The next 10 T cell receptor beta chains were all read from a single sample in a study of Graves' ophthalmopathy and Graves' hyperthyroidism. The study amplified TCR beta CDR3 regions using RNA transcripts. The library came from an HTBI-primed first-round RT-PCR and a second-round multiplex PCR. TCRdb fed the multiplex PCR reads into MiXCR, producing one record per CDR3 protein. This sample has about 620,000 distinct CDR3 sequences; 20% to 25% occur once, and the top ten carry approximately 7%. The specimen sequenced was peripheral blood. Source of these receptors: a woman between 18 and 30 years old with stable Graves' hyperthyroidism. Some clones in this sample may be carry-over from other donors' samples.

This clonotype was counted ten times or more. The rearrangement links TRBV27 to TRBJ2-2; 8 nucleotides match TRBD1. The CDR3 loop spans 14 amino acids. Germline values: CDR1 MNHEY, CDR2 SMNVEV (reference sequence). J gave up 6 bases and V 7 bases, and 7 bases lay outside the gene matches. Here the CDR3 DNA reads TGTGCCAGCAAGGACAGGGCAGCAGCCGGGGAGCTGTTTTTT. Its protein product is CASKDRAAAGELFF.

This clonotype was seen a single time. The J gene is TRBJ1-5, the V gene TRBV6-2 or TRBV6-3, with D possibly TRBD1 on 6 matching bases. V was shortened by 0 bases and J by 5 bases, with 17 bases between the two germline ends. CDR1 MNHEY and CDR2 SVGEGT come from the germline V gene. There are 17 residues in the CDR3. CDR3 loop: CASSYSSMGAGHQPQHF. The CDR3 region has the DNA TGTGCCAGCAGTTACTCGAGTATGGGGGCAGGACATCAGCCCCAGCATTTT.

Many counts were recorded for this clonotype. This chain uses TRBV7-2 with TRBJ1-5, with a weak D call TRBD1 (5 bases). Germline CDR1 and CDR2: SGHTA and FQGNSA. The CDR3 spans 13 residues. V was clipped by 1 base and J by 6 bases, with 7 bases between them. The CDR3 loop reads CASSLEQGQPQHF. The DNA of the CDR3 is TGTGCCAGCAGCTTAGAGCAGGGTCAGCCCCAGCATTTT. Combining the CDR3 with reference TRBV7-2 and TRBJ1-5 gives the whole variable domain GAGVSQSPSNKVTEKGKDVELRCDPISGHTALYWYRQSLGQGLEFLIYFQGNSAPDKSGLPSDRFSAERTGGSVSTLTIQRTQQEDSAVYLCASSLEQGQPQHFGDGTRLSIL.

This clonotype was counted a few times. CDR3 bases: TGTGCCAGCTCACCACCCACGAAGCCTGAAGCTTTCTTT. Its protein is CASSPPTKPEAFF. The J gene is TRBJ1-1, the V gene TRBV18; D call uncertain. V lost 0 bases and J lost 6, with 8 bases in between. Germline-derived CDR1 and CDR2 are KGHSH and LQKENI. This CDR3 has 13 residues. Variable domain in full (rest from reference TRBV18 and TRBJ1-1): NAGVMQNPRHLVRRRGQEARLRCSPMKGHSHVYWYRQLPEEGLKFMVYLQKENIIDESGMPKERFSAEFPKEGPSILRIQQVVRGDSAAYFCASSPPTKPEAFFGQGTRLTVV.

Ten or more counts support this clonotype. This chain joins TRBV11-2 and TRBJ2-7; the match to TRBD2 covers 13 bases. The CDR3 contains 15 residues. V was clipped by 1 base and J by 7 bases; unmatched bases: 4. Germline V lookup: CDR1 SGHAT, CDR2 FQNNGV. CDR3 in DNA: TGTGCCAGCAGCTTAGTGGGACTAGCGGGAAGGGAGCAGTACTTC. Its translation: CASSLVGLAGREQYF.

There are many counts of this clonotype. The J gene is TRBJ1-6, the V gene TRBV6-1; D may be TRBD1 (6 bases). The CDR3 totals 13 residues. Germline CDR1 MNHNS, CDR2 SASEGT. V was cut by 4 bases and J by 8 bases, with 9 bases left in between. The CDR3 protein is CASSGQADSPLHF. CDR3 DNA: TGTGCCAGCAGTGGACAGGCAGATTCACCCCTCCACTTT.

The chain joins TRBV6-2 or TRBV6-3 to TRBJ2-7; TRBD2 matches at 7 bases. The V gene's germline CDR1 is MNHEY and CDR2 SVGEGT. Germline trimming cut 6 bases from V and 3 bases from J; bases unmatched to any gene: 8. CDR3 length equals 14 residues. CDR3 bases: TGTGCCAGCAGAGACCCTAGCGGAGACTACGAGCAGTACTTC. Translating gives CASRDPSGDYEQYF.

This clonotype has ten or more counts. This rearrangement joins TRBV12-3 or TRBV12-4 to TRBJ1-3; possibly TRBD1 for D (6 bases). The CDR3 length is 14 residues. V was trimmed by 11 bases and J by 0 bases, leaving 14 bases between them. The CDR3 sequence is CASCLGGSGNTIYF. CDR3 DNA sequence: TGTGCCTCCTGCTTAGGGGGCTCTGGAAACACCATATATTTT.

This clonotype was seen repeatedly, ten times or more. The gene calls are TRBV28 and TRBJ1-2, with D hard to call. This CDR3 comprises 14 residues. From germline, CDR1 is MDHEN and CDR2 SYDVKM. Trimming shortened V by 3 bases and J by 2 bases, and 10 bases separated the two germline ends. CDR3 amino acids: CASSFPGLNYGYTF. CDR3 bases: TGTGCCAGCAGTTTCCCCGGGCTGAACTATGGCTACACCTTC.

This clonotype was counted at least ten times. The genes are TRBV5-6 and TRBJ1-2, with 7 bases matching TRBD1. J was trimmed by 4 bases and V by 4 bases; bases with no gene match: 4. In germline, CDR1 is SGHDT, CDR2 YYEEEE. The CDR3 contains 13 residues. CDR3 bases: TGTGCCAGCAGCGGGACAGTTCTCTATGGCTACACCTTC. Protein sequence: CASSGTVLYGYTF.